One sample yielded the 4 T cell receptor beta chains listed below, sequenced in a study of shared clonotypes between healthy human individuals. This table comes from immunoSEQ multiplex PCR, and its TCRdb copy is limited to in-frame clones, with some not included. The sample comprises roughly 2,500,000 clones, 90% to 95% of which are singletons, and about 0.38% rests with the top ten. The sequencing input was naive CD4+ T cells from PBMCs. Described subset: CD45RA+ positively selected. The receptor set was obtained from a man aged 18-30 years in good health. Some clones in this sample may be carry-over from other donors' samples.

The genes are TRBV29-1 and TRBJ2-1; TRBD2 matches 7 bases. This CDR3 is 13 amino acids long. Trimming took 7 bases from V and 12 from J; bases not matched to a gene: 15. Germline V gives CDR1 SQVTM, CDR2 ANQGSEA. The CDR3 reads CSARGGSRPGQFF. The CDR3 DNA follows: TGCAGCGCTCGGGGCGGGAGTCGACCTGGGCAGTTCTTC.

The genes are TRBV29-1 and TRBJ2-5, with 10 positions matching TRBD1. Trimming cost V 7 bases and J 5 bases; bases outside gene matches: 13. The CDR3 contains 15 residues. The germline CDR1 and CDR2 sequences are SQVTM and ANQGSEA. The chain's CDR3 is CSALTGTGVRETQYF. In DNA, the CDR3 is TGCAGCGCCCTTACCGGGACAGGGGTCAGGGAGACCCAGTACTTC. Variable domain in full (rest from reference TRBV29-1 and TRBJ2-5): SAVISQKPSRDICQRGTSLTIQCQVDSQVTMMFWYRQQPGQSLTLIATANQGSEATYESGFVIDKFPISRPNLTFSTLTVSNMSPEDSSIYLCSALTGTGVRETQYFGPGTRLLVL.

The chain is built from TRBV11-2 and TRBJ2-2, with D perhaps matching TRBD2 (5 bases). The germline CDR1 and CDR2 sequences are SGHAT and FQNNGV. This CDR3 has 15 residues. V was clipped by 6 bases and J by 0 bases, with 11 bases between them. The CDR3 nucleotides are TGTGCCAGCAGTAGGACTCAAGCGAACACCGGGGAGCTGTTTTTT. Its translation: CASSRTQANTGELFF.

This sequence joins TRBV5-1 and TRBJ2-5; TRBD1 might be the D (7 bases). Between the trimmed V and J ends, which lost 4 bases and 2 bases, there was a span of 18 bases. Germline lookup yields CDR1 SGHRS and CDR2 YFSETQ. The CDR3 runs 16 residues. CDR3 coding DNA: TGCGCCAGCAGCCCCCCAGGGGGGCCTGCTCAAGAGACCCAGTACTTC. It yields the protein CASSPPGGPAQETQYF.